This is a list of T cell receptor beta chains from one sample in a study of Ad26.COV2.S vaccination and SARS-CoV-2 variants. Profiling relied on immunoSEQ multiplex PCR, and the TCRdb table lists in-frame clones only, not all of them. The sample includes around 400,000 clones, roughly 90% of them seen just once. The specimen was peripheral blood, collected in a trial of Ad26.COV2.S vaccine versus placebo. The receptors stem from a person between 18 and 65 years old who received the Ad26.COV2.S COVID-19 vaccine or a placebo. The CDR3 runs from the conserved cysteine through the conserved F or W. D genes are given only for firm matches. Only some rows state a clone size, as once, few, many or a class for expanded clones.

J gene: TRBJ2-1
V gene: TRBV29-1
D gene: TRBD2
clone size: NA
CDR3 protein: CSVGTSMRNEQFF
CDR3 DNA: TGCAGCGTTGGGACTAGCATGCGCAATGAGCAGTTCTTC

J gene: TRBJ2-1
V gene: TRBV7-9
D gene: TRBD1
clone size: once
CDR3 protein: CASSLGTGSNEQFF
CDR3 DNA: TGTGCCAGCAGCTTAGGGACAGGGTCGAATGAGCAGTTCTTC

J gene: TRBJ2-7
V gene: TRBV19
D gene: NA
clone size: NA
CDR3 protein: CASSIDLFSDLSYEQYF
CDR3 DNA: TGTGCCAGTAGTATAGATCTTTTCTCTGACCTATCCTACGAGCAGTACTTC

J gene: TRBJ2-2
V gene: TRBV4-1
D gene: NA
clone size: NA
CDR3 protein: CASSQGTEGELFF
CDR3 DNA: TGCGCCAGCAGCCAAGGAACGGAGGGGGAGCTGTTTTTT

J gene: TRBJ2-2
V gene: TRBV28
D gene: NA
clone size: NA
CDR3 protein: CASSFPGRAGELFF
CDR3 DNA: TGTGCCAGCAGTTTCCCCGGCAGGGCTGGGGAGCTGTTTTTT

J gene: TRBJ2-3
V gene: TRBV21-1
D gene: NA
clone size: NA
CDR3 protein: CASSIGESSGRAPPPTDTQYF
CDR3 DNA: TGTGCCAGCAGCATAGGAGAAAGTAGCGGGAGGGCCCCCCCTCCCACAGATACGCAGTATTTT

J gene: TRBJ2-5
V gene: TRBV9
D gene: NA
clone size: NA
CDR3 protein: CASSVAPTIQETQYF
CDR3 DNA: TGTGCCAGCAGCGTAGCTCCCACAATTCAAGAGACCCAGTACTTC

J gene: TRBJ1-5
V gene: TRBV30
D gene: NA
clone size: NA
CDR3 protein: CAWSAGIDRNQPQHF
CDR3 DNA: TGTGCCTGGAGCGCAGGCATCGATAGGAATCAGCCCCAGCATTTT

J gene: TRBJ2-2
V gene: TRBV5-6
D gene: TRBD2
clone size: NA
CDR3 protein: CASSGGLAGGYTGELFF
CDR3 DNA: TGTGCCAGCAGCGGAGGACTAGCGGGAGGGTACACCGGGGAGCTGTTTTTT

J gene: TRBJ1-1
V gene: TRBV28
D gene: NA
clone size: NA
CDR3 protein: CASSLFRRRGTEAFF
CDR3 DNA: TGTGCCAGCAGTTTATTCCGAAGAAGGGGCACTGAAGCTTTCTTT

J gene: TRBJ2-3
V gene: TRBV4-3
D gene: TRBD2
clone size: NA
CDR3 protein: CASSQETSGSDTDTQYF
CDR3 DNA: TGCGCCAGCAGCCAGGAGACTAGCGGGAGTGACACAGATACGCAGTATTTT

J gene: TRBJ2-1
V gene: TRBV11-3
D gene: TRBD2
clone size: NA
CDR3 protein: CASSLGGSFEQFF
CDR3 DNA: TGTGCCAGCAGCTTAGGCGGGAGTTTTGAGCAGTTCTTC

J gene: TRBJ2-1
V gene: TRBV7-9
D gene: TRBD2
clone size: NA
CDR3 protein: CASSLQLRGLAGPGEQFF
CDR3 DNA: TGTGCCAGCAGCTTACAATTAAGGGGACTAGCGGGACCGGGTGAGCAGTTCTTC

J gene: TRBJ2-7
V gene: TRBV5-1
D gene: NA
clone size: NA
CDR3 protein: CASSLGTTEAYEQYF
CDR3 DNA: TGCGCCAGCAGCTTGGGGACGACAGAGGCCTACGAGCAGTACTTC